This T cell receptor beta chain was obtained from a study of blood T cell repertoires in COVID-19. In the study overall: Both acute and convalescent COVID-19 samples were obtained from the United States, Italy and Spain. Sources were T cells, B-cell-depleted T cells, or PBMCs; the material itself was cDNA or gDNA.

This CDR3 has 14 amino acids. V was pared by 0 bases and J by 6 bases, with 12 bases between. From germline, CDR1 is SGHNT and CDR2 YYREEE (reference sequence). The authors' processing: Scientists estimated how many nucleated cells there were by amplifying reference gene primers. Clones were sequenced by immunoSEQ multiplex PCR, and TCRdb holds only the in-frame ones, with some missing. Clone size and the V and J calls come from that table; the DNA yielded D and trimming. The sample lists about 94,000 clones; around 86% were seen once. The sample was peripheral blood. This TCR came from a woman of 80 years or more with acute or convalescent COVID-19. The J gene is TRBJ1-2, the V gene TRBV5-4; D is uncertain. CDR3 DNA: TGTGCCAGCAGCTTGGCACAGAAACCTGATGGCTACACCTTC. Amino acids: CASSLAQKPDGYTF.